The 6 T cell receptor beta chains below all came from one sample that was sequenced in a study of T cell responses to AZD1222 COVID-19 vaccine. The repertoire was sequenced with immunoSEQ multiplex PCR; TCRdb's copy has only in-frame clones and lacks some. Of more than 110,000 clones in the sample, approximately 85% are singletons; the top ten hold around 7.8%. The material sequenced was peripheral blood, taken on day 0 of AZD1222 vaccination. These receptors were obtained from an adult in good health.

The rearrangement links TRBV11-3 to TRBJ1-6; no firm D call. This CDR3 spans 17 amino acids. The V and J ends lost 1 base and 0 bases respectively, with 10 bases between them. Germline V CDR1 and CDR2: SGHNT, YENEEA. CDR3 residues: CASSLGGGSSYNSPLHF. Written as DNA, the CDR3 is TGTGCCAGCAGCTTAGGAGGCGGGAGCTCCTATAATTCACCCCTCCACTTT.

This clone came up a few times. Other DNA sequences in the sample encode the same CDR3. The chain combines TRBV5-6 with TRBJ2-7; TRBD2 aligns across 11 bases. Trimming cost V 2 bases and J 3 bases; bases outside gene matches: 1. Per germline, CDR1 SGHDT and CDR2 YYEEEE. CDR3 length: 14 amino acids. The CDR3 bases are TGTGCCAGCAGCTTAGGGACTAGCGGCTACGAGCAGTACTTC. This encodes CASSLGTSGYEQYF.

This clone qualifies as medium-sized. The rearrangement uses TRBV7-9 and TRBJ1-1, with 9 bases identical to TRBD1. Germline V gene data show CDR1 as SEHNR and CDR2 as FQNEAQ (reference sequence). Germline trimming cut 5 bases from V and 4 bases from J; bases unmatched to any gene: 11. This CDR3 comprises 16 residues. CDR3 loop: CASSPMDRGLGTEAFF. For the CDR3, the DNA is TGTGCCAGCAGCCCCATGGACAGGGGATTGGGCACTGAAGCTTTCTTT.

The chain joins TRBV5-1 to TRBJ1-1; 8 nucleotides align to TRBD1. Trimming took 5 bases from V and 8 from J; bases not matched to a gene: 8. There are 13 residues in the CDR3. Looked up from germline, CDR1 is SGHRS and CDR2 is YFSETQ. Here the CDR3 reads CASSFPTGEEAFF. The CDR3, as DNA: TGCGCCAGCAGTTTCCCGACAGGGGAAGAAGCTTTCTTT.

This chain's CDR3 is CASSLIGLSGGLYEQFF. The DNA of the CDR3 is TGTGCCAGCAGCTTAATCGGACTTTCGGGGGGGCTTTATGAGCAGTTCTTC. The chain is built from TRBV7-6 and TRBJ2-1, with 8 nucleotides matching TRBD2. The CDR3 contains 17 residues. The germline CDR1 and CDR2 sequences are SGHVS and FNYEAQ. J gave up 8 bases and V 2 bases, and 14 bases lay outside the gene matches.

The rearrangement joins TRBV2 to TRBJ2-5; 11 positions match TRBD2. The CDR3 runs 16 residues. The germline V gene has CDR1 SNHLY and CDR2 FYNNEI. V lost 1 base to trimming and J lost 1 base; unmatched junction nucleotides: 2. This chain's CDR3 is CASSEVGLAGQETQYF. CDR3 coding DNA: TGTGCCAGCAGTGAAGTTGGACTAGCGGGCCAAGAGACCCAGTACTTC.